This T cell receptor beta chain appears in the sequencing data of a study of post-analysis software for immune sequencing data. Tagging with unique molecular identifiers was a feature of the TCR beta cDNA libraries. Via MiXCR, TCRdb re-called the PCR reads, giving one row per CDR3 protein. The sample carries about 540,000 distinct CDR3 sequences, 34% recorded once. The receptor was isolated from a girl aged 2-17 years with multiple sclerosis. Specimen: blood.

In DNA, the CDR3 is TGCAGTGCTAGAGAGACCCGACTTTGGGCCGGGGAGCTGTTTTTT. This encodes CSARETRLWAGELFF. This rearrangement joins TRBV20-1 to TRBJ2-2, with D uncertain. V lost 0 bases and J lost 6, with 14 bases in between. CDR3 length: 15 residues. In germline, CDR1 is DFQATT, CDR2 SNEGSKA (reference sequence).